Listed here are 14 T cell receptor beta chains from one sample, sequenced in a study of early T cells in non-severe SARS-CoV-2 infection. One entry per CDR3 protein, called by TCRdb with MiXCR from the 5' RACE reads. This sample has about 53,000 distinct CDR3 sequences; 9.5% to 15% occur once, and the top ten carry 2% to 3%. The sample was whole blood, taken at baseline. These receptors were collected from an adult who was a healthcare worker with PCR-confirmed SARS-CoV-2 infection or an uninfected control (not recorded which).

CDR3 in amino acids: CASSTAPGAQDTQYF. The CDR3 nucleotides are TGTGCCAGCAGCACCGCCCCGGGAGCTCAAGATACGCAGTATTTT. The V and J genes are TRBV6-1 and TRBJ2-3; D might be TRBD2 (6 bases). Between the trimmed V and J ends, which lost 6 bases and 5 bases, there was a span of 18 bases. The V gene's germline CDR1 is MNHNS and CDR2 SASEGT. The CDR3 length is 15 residues.

The chain employs TRBV19 and TRBJ2-5; D uncertain. Trimming shortened V by 5 bases and J by 7 bases, and 14 bases separated the two germline ends. This CDR3 is 13 amino acids long. The germline CDR1 and CDR2 sequences are LNHDA and SQIVND (reference sequence). The CDR3 DNA reads TGTGCCAGTAGTTCCGGAGATCTCGTGACCCAGTACTTC. Its translation: CASSSGDLVTQYF.

This clonotype was counted ten times or more. The genes are TRBV9 and TRBJ2-3, with D possibly being TRBD1 (6 bases). Trimming stripped 4 bases from V and 5 bases from J, with 14 bases between. The germline gives CDR1 SGDLS, CDR2 YYNGEE. The length of the CDR3 is 14 residues. CDR3 nucleotide sequence: TGTGCCAGCAGCACTTTAACAGGGAAAGATACGCAGTATTTT. This sequence encodes CASSTLTGKDTQYF. The full variable domain, its missing parts supplied by reference TRBV9 and TRBJ2-3, is DSGVTQTPKHLITATGQRVTLRCSPRSGDLSVYWYQQSLDQGLQFLIQYYNGEERAKGNILERFSAQQFPDLHSELNLSSLELGDSALYFCASSTLTGKDTQYFGPGTRLTVL.

This clonotype was seen a handful of times. The chain uses TRBV7-6 and TRBJ2-3; possibly TRBD1 or TRBD2 for D (5 bases each). The germline V and J ends were trimmed by 6 bases and 6 bases, with 16 bases remaining between them. Germline values: CDR1 SGHVS, CDR2 FNYEAQ. CDR3 length: 14 residues. CDR3 amino acids: CASRRDSGTDTQYF. The CDR3 nucleotides are TGTGCCAGCAGACGCGATTCGGGGACGGATACGCAGTATTTT.

This clonotype was detected a few times. The chain is built from TRBV14 and TRBJ2-3, with D uncertain. The germline V gene encodes CDR1 SGHDN and CDR2 FVKESK. The CDR3 contains 16 residues. V was pared by 1 base and J by 0 bases, with 11 bases between. In nucleotides, the CDR3 is TGTGCCAGCAGCCAAGGGCCTTTCCCTAGCACAGATACGCAGTATTTT. Translated: CASSQGPFPSTDTQYF.

This chain joins TRBV7-2 and TRBJ2-7, with D uncertain. Germline V gives CDR1 SGHTA, CDR2 FQGNSA. V was pared by 2 bases and J by 5 bases, with 10 bases between. The CDR3 runs 13 residues. The DNA of the CDR3 is TGTGCCAGCAGCTTACGGCTTCAAGACGAGCAGTACTTC. Residues: CASSLRLQDEQYF.

This chain uses TRBV20-1 with TRBJ2-1; D ambiguous. V was trimmed by 3 bases and J by 0 bases, leaving 9 bases between them. In germline, CDR1 is DFQATT, CDR2 SNEGSKA (reference sequence). The CDR3 is 14 amino acids. CDR3 coding DNA: TGCAGTGCTAGTGGTCATAGCTCCTACAATGAGCAGTTCTTC. Translated, it gives CSASGHSSYNEQFF.

This clonotype was found a few times. The chain uses TRBV11-2 and TRBJ2-7; TRBD2 agrees at 11 bases. From germline, CDR1 is SGHAT and CDR2 FQNNGV. After removal of 7 bases from V and 2 bases from J, the junction contained 10 bases not matched to a gene. The CDR3 length is 16 residues. The CDR3 here is CASTRGVAGGAYEQYF. In DNA form, the CDR3 reads TGTGCCAGCACCCGGGGGGTAGCGGGAGGGGCCTACGAGCAGTACTTC.

This clonotype was counted only a few times. J is TRBJ2-3 and V is TRBV6-6; D unresolved. Germline V gene sequence: CDR1 MNHNY, CDR2 SVGAGI (reference sequence). V was trimmed by 2 bases and J by 0 bases, leaving 12 bases between them. The CDR3 has 16 amino acids. The CDR3 DNA reads TGTGCCAGCAGTTACACGTCGAGCGTCAGCACAGATACGCAGTATTTT. Protein sequence: CASSYTSSVSTDTQYF.

The genes are TRBV29-1 and TRBJ2-2; possible D gene TRBD1, 5 bases. Germline CDR1 SQVTM, CDR2 ANQGSEA. The CDR3 loop spans 14 amino acids. Trimming pared 4 bases from V and 4 bases from J, leaving 13 bases between. CDR3 protein: CSVAQGLSTGELFF. CDR3 DNA sequence: TGCAGCGTTGCGCAGGGTTTGTCCACCGGGGAGCTGTTTTTT.

This clonotype was seen a few times. The V call is TRBV5-1, the J call TRBJ2-7; D possibly matches TRBD1 or TRBD2 (5 bases each). This CDR3 spans 13 amino acids. The V gene's germline CDR1 is SGHRS and CDR2 YFSETQ. V lost 9 bases and J lost 7, with 20 bases in between. CDR3: CATTGDGAGEQYF. CDR3 DNA: TGCGCCACCACCGGGGACGGAGCAGGGGAGCAGTACTTC.

The chain has TRBV7-2 and TRBJ2-7; maybe TRBD1 (6 bases). Germline lookup yields CDR1 SGHTA and CDR2 FQGNSA. Trimming pared 5 bases from V and 3 bases from J, leaving 14 bases between. This CDR3 region has 14 residues. CDR3 in amino acids: CASSLSGHLYEQYF. CDR3 sequence (DNA): TGTGCCAGCAGCCTCTCGGGACACCTCTACGAGCAGTACTTC.

This clonotype was recorded many times. The V and J genes are TRBV20-1 and TRBJ2-1, with 7 bases lining up with TRBD2. The CDR3 is 12 residues long. Per germline, CDR1 DFQATT and CDR2 SNEGSKA (reference sequence). J lost 10 bases, V lost 6 bases, and 9 bases had no gene match. The CDR3 coding sequence is TGCAGTGCCCGACGGCGGGAGTCGGAGCAGTTCTTC. Translating gives CSARRRESEQFF.

This clonotype occurred a few times. The chain employs TRBV7-2 and TRBJ1-2; no firm D call. CDR3 length: 12 amino acids. Germline V gene sequence: CDR1 SGHTA, CDR2 FQGNSA. V was clipped by 1 base and J by 8 bases, with 8 bases between them. This CDR3 is CASSLEVRGYTF. CDR3 in DNA: TGTGCCAGCAGCTTAGAGGTGCGGGGCTACACCTTC.